This T cell receptor beta chain was profiled in a study of identical twins. Findings and limits, study-wide: Insertions were reduced in abundant cord blood beta clonotypes but not in memory repertoires.

This clonotype has a handful of counts. As yet, its antigen is unknown. Each donor was a healthy Caucasian. V gave up 0 bases and J gave up 4 bases, with 13 bases separating them. The length of the CDR3 is 15 residues. Germline CDR1 is LGHNA and CDR2 is YNFKEQ. TCRdb redid the calling of the 5' RACE reads with MiXCR, one entry per CDR3 protein. Of about 890,000 distinct CDR3 sequences listed, 10% to 15% are singletons. This sample was shared with a second study, whose subject was yellow fever vaccine responses in identical twins. According to that study: Twins reportedly showed a vaccine T cell response that seemed partly convergent and partly personalized.

This receptor was identified in a woman between 18 and 29 years old in good health. The rearrangement links TRBV4-2 to TRBJ2-7, with D maybe TRBD1 (6 bases). Source material: PBMCs. CDR3 DNA sequence: TGTGCCAGCAGCCAAGAGGCAGGGGTCCCTTACGAGCAGTACTTC. It specifies CASSQEAGVPYEQYF.